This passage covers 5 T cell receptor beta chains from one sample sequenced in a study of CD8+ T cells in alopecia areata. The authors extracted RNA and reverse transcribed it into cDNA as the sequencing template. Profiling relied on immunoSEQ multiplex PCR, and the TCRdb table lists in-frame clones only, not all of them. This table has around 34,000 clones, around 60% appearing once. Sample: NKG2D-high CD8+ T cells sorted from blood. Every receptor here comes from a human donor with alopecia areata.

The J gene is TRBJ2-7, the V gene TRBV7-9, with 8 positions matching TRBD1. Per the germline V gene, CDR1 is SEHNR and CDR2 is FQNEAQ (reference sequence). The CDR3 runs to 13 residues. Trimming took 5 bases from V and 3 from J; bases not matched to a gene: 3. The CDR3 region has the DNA TGTGCCAGCAGCCATGGACAGGGCTACGAGCAGTACTTC. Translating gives CASSHGQGYEQYF.

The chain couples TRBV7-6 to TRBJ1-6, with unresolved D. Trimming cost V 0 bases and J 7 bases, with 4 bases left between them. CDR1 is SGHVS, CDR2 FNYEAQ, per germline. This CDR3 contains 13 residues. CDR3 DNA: TGTGCCAGCAGCTTAGCCTCGAATTCACCCCTCCACTTT. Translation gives CASSLASNSPLHF.

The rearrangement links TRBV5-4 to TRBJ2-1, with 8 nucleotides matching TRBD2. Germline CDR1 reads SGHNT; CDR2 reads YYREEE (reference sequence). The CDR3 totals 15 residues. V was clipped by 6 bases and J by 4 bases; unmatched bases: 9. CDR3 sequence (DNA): TGTGCCAGCACCATAAAGCGGGAGCGGTACAATGAGCAGTTCTTC. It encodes CASTIKRERYNEQFF.

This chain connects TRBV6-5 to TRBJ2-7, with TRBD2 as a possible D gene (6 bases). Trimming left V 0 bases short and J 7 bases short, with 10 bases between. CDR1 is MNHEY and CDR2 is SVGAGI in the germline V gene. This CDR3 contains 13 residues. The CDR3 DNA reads TGTGCCAGCAGTTACTCGTCCCGGGGGGAGCAGTACTTC. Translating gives CASSYSSRGEQYF.

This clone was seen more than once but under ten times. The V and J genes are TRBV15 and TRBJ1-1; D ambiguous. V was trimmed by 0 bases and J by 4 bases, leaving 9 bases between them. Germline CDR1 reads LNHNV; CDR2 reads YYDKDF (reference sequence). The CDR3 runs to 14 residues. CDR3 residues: CATSRDLRVTEAFF. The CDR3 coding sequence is TGTGCCACCAGCAGAGATTTAAGGGTCACTGAAGCTTTCTTT. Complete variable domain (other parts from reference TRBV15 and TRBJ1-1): DAMVIQNPRYQVTQFGKPVTLSCSQTLNHNVMYWYQQKSSQAPKLLFHYYDKDFNNEADTPDNFQSRRPNTSFCFLDIRSPGLGDTAMYLCATSRDLRVTEAFFGQGTRLTVV.